Below are 27 T cell receptor beta chains sequenced from a single sample in a study of T cell changes during pregnancy in multiple sclerosis. TCRdb's table, derived via immunoSEQ multiplex PCR, lists solely in-frame clones and lacks some. The sample contains 100,000 or so clones, 75% to 95% of which appear only once. Material: peripheral blood, obtained in the second trimester of pregnancy. The origin of the receptors is a female donor with multiple sclerosis, enrolled in a pregnancy study.

The genes are TRBV14 and TRBJ1-3; D possibly corresponds to TRBD1 (5 bases). The ends were cut back, 0 bases at V and 7 bases at J, with 10 bases in the middle. Germline V gene data show CDR1 as SGHDN and CDR2 as FVKESK. The CDR3 has 14 amino acids. Written as DNA, the CDR3 is TGTGCCAGCAGCCAAGATATGGGGCGGAACACCATATATTTT. It codes for CASSQDMGRNTIYF.

This sequence joins TRBV18 and TRBJ2-1; TRBD2 aligns across 9 bases. Germline V gene lookup returns CDR1 KGHSH and CDR2 LQKENI. J lost 6 bases, V lost 4 bases, and 19 bases had no gene match. This CDR3 contains 19 residues. The CDR3 region has the DNA TGTGCCAGCTCACGACTACACTCCATTTTAGCGGGAGAAGGCAATGAGCAGTTCTTC. Translation gives CASSRLHSILAGEGNEQFF.

V gene TRBV5-6 combines with J gene TRBJ2-5; 7 positions match TRBD2. The CDR3 covers 15 residues. With 0 bases clipped from V and 3 bases from J, the junction kept 5 bases outside the gene matches. Germline values: CDR1 SGHDT, CDR2 YYEEEE. The CDR3 loop is CASSLVGLAEETQYF. CDR3 DNA sequence: TGTGCCAGCAGCTTGGTGGGCCTAGCGGAAGAGACCCAGTACTTC.

This rearrangement joins TRBV28 to TRBJ1-4, with a tentative D call TRBD1 (6 bases). The V gene's germline CDR1 is MDHEN and CDR2 SYDVKM. This CDR3 has 12 amino acids. V lost 8 bases to trimming and J lost 13 bases, with 17 bases between them. The CDR3 protein is CASVGQHPRLFF. DNA of the CDR3: TGTGCCAGCGTTGGACAGCACCCAAGACTGTTTTTT.

V is TRBV28 and J is TRBJ2-5; no firm D call. Germline CDR1 reads MDHEN; CDR2 reads SYDVKM. The V and J ends lost 2 bases and 2 bases respectively, with 6 bases between them. This CDR3 contains 13 residues. CDR3 sequence reads: CASSLRRQETQYF. The CDR3, as DNA: TGTGCCAGCAGTTTACGCAGACAAGAGACCCAGTACTTC.

In nucleotides, the CDR3 is TGTGCCAGCAGCCTCGACCTAGCGGCCCTGACCTACGAGCAGTACTTC. This gives the protein CASSLDLAALTYEQYF. The chain recombines TRBV28 with TRBJ2-7, with 7 bases that match TRBD2. Trimming removed 6 bases from V and 2 bases from J; junction bases left unmatched: 13. From germline, CDR1 is MDHEN and CDR2 SYDVKM. The CDR3 is 16 residues long. Complete variable domain (other parts from reference TRBV28 and TRBJ2-7): DVKVTQSSRYLVKRTGEKVFLECVQDMDHENMFWYRQDPGLGLRLIYFSYDVKMKEKGDIPEGYSVSREKKERFSLILESASTNQTSMYLCASSLDLAALTYEQYFGPGTRLTVT.

The chain uses TRBV14 and TRBJ2-5; tentative D call: TRBD1 (6 bases). The CDR3 loop spans 14 amino acids. Germline V CDR1 and CDR2: SGHDN, FVKESK. The V end was cut by 3 bases, the J end by 6 bases, with 14 bases between. The CDR3 loop reads CASSHQGIMQTQYF. The CDR3 DNA sequence: TGTGCCAGCAGCCACCAGGGGATTATGCAGACCCAGTACTTC.

The chain links TRBV5-4 to TRBJ1-5; 9 bases are a match to TRBD1. J lost 5 bases, V lost 4 bases, and 4 bases had no gene match. The CDR3 covers 14 residues. Germline values: CDR1 SGHNT, CDR2 YYREEE (reference sequence). The CDR3 nucleotides read TGTGCCAGCAGCAGACAGGGGGTGGATCAGCCCCAGCATTTT. Translation gives CASSRQGVDQPQHF.

This chain links TRBV18 with TRBJ1-2; D is possibly TRBD1 (6 bases). Germline loops: CDR1 KGHSH, CDR2 LQKENI. The CDR3 runs to 16 residues. The ends were cut back, 0 bases at V and 8 bases at J, with 19 bases in the middle. CDR3 amino acids: CASSPPVPGQRGGYTF. For the CDR3, the DNA is TGTGCCAGCTCACCACCGGTGCCCGGACAGAGGGGGGGCTACACCTTC.

This clone was observed once. CDR3: CASSRWGSSGTNEQFF. The CDR3 bases are TGTGCCAGCAGCCGTTGGGGTTCTAGCGGGACCAATGAGCAGTTCTTC. V is TRBV14 and J is TRBJ2-1; 9 bases match TRBD2. CDR1 is SGHDN, CDR2 FVKESK, per germline. CDR3 size: 16 residues. V shed 4 bases, J shed 6 bases, and the junction held 10 bases outside the gene matches. The complete variable domain, with remaining parts taken from reference TRBV14 and TRBJ2-1, reads EAGVTQFPSHSVIEKGQTVTLRCDPISGHDNLYWYRRVMGKEIKFLLHFVKESKQDESGMPNNRFLAERTGGTYSTLKVQPAELEDSGVYFCASSRWGSSGTNEQFFGPGTRLTVL.

This sequence joins TRBV5-4 and TRBJ1-2; possible D gene TRBD1, 6 bases. This CDR3 has 15 residues. In germline, CDR1 is SGHNT, CDR2 YYREEE (reference sequence). V was shortened by 4 bases and J by 5 bases, with 18 bases between the two germline ends. CDR3 in amino acids: CASSLGRQGLYGYTF. The DNA of the CDR3 is TGTGCCAGCAGCCTCGGGCGGCAGGGGCTTTATGGCTACACCTTC.

The chain links TRBV4-2 to TRBJ2-5; 13 positions match TRBD2. J was trimmed by 4 bases and V by 3 bases; bases with no gene match: 8. CDR3 length: 17 residues. CDR1 is LGHNA, CDR2 YNFKEQ, per germline. CDR3: CASSHTMGTSGIETQYF. For the CDR3, the DNA is TGTGCCAGCAGCCACACGATGGGGACTAGCGGGATAGAGACCCAGTACTTC.

The rearrangement uses TRBV6-5 and TRBJ1-3; 8 bases are a match to TRBD1. The CDR3 runs 13 residues. Germline lookup yields CDR1 MNHEY and CDR2 SVGAGI. The trim removed 6 bases at V and 5 bases at J, leaving 3 bases unmatched. The CDR3, as DNA: TGTGCCAGCAGACAGGGGGGAAGAAACACCATATATTTT. It is translated as CASRQGGRNTIYF.

The V gene is TRBV5-5, the J gene TRBJ2-5; D gene ambiguous. Germline assignment: CDR1 SGHKS and CDR2 YYEKEE (reference sequence). Trimming shortened V by 4 bases and J by 4 bases, and 5 bases separated the two germline ends. There are 11 residues in the CDR3. The CDR3, as DNA: TGTGCCAGCAGCCCTCGAGAGACCCAGTACTTC. This translates into CASSPRETQYF.

The rearrangement joins TRBV15 to TRBJ2-1; a possible D gene is TRBD1 (8 bases). The germline V and J ends were trimmed by 5 bases and 12 bases, with 26 bases remaining between them. This CDR3 contains 16 residues. From germline, CDR1 is LNHNV and CDR2 YYDKDF (reference sequence). The CDR3 DNA follows: TGTGCCACCAGCGAGCGGGGTTCTTCTCCTACAGGGGGGCAGTTCTTC. The encoded protein is CATSERGSSPTGGQFF.

The CDR3: CAISEGFASGGLSSYNEQFF. The DNA for the CDR3 is TGTGCCATCAGTGAGGGTTTCGCTAGCGGAGGCCTCAGCTCCTACAATGAGCAGTTCTTC. J is TRBJ2-1 and V is TRBV10-3; 7 nucleotides match TRBD2. V shed 2 bases, J shed 0 bases, and the junction held 16 bases outside the gene matches. Germline lookup yields CDR1 ENHRY and CDR2 SYGVKD. The CDR3 totals 20 residues.

This chain links TRBV5-1 with TRBJ2-1; TRBD2 agrees at 10 bases. This CDR3 has 15 amino acids. In germline, CDR1 is SGHRS, CDR2 YFSETQ. Trimming took 4 bases from V and 4 from J; bases not matched to a gene: 5. The CDR3 DNA sequence: TGCGCCAGCAGCCTCCCTAGCGGGAGATACAATGAGCAGTTCTTC. Its protein is CASSLPSGRYNEQFF.

V gene TRBV28 combines with J gene TRBJ2-7; the match to TRBD2 covers 7 bases. This CDR3 is 13 amino acids long. Germline values: CDR1 MDHEN, CDR2 SYDVKM. CDR3 region: CASSREGNYEQYF. For the CDR3, the DNA is TGTGCTTCGTCTAGGGAGGGGAACTACGAGCAGTACTTC.

J is TRBJ2-7 and V is TRBV28, with 7 bases aligning to TRBD1. Per the germline V gene, CDR1 is MDHEN and CDR2 is SYDVKM. The CDR3 spans 14 residues. With 7 bases clipped from V and 0 bases from J, the junction kept 6 bases outside the gene matches. The CDR3 bases are TGTGCCAGCAAGCTAGGGACAGCCTCCTACGAGCAGTACTTC. It codes for CASKLGTASYEQYF.

CDR3 in amino acids: CASSPQVSLPYEQYF. The CDR3 DNA is TGTGCCAGCAGTCCACAGGTTAGCCTTCCCTACGAGCAGTACTTC. J is TRBJ2-7 and V is TRBV27; D might be TRBD1 (5 bases). Trimming left V 5 bases short and J 2 bases short, with 16 bases between. The CDR3 totals 15 residues. Germline CDR1 MNHEY, CDR2 SMNVEV (reference sequence).

This clone was picked up one time. This chain uses TRBV19 with TRBJ2-3, with a weak D call TRBD2 (5 bases). Per germline, CDR1 LNHDA and CDR2 SQIVND (reference sequence). This CDR3 is built from 13 residues. V lost 6 bases and J 3 bases, leaving 10 bases between the germline ends. CDR3 in DNA: TGTGCCAGTAGAACTGAGGGAACAGATACGCAGTATTTT. This sequence encodes CASRTEGTDTQYF.

This clone has a handful of counts. The chain combines TRBV6-5 with TRBJ2-7, with D perhaps TRBD1 (5 bases). CDR1 is MNHEY, CDR2 SVGAGI, per germline. V was trimmed by 5 bases and J by 3 bases, leaving 11 bases between them. The CDR3 loop spans 13 amino acids. CDR3 sequence: CASSPSTDYEQYF. In DNA, the CDR3 is TGTGCCAGCAGTCCATCGACAGACTACGAGCAGTACTTC.

The rearrangement links TRBV5-4 to TRBJ2-7; tentative D call: TRBD2 (6 bases). There are 14 residues in the CDR3. Per the germline V gene, CDR1 is SGHNT and CDR2 is YYREEE (reference sequence). Trimming cost V 2 bases and J 0 bases, with 9 bases left between them. CDR3: CASSLAGVSYEQYF. As DNA, the CDR3 is TGTGCCAGCAGCTTAGCGGGCGTCTCCTACGAGCAGTACTTC.

This chain links TRBV21-1 with TRBJ2-1; the table calls TRBD1, which could not be checked here. TRBV21-1 is listed as a pseudogene. The length of the CDR3 is 13 residues. For the CDR3, the DNA is TGTGCCAGCATGACAGGGGTAGTCAATGAGCAGTTCTTC. Its translation is CASMTGVVNEQFF.

CDR3 in DNA: TGTGCCACCGGACAGGCGCCCCAAGAGACCCAGTACTTC. Translation: CATGQAPQETQYF. The chain has TRBV2 and TRBJ2-5, with 7 bases matching TRBD1. Trimming removed 10 bases from V and 1 base from J; junction bases left unmatched: 6. The CDR3 runs to 13 residues. Per germline, CDR1 SNHLY and CDR2 FYNNEI.

The chain employs TRBV13 and TRBJ1-3; 7 bases match TRBD1. This CDR3 comprises 16 residues. After removal of 4 bases from V and 0 bases from J, the junction contained 6 bases not matched to a gene. Germline V gene sequence: CDR1 PRHDT, CDR2 FYEKMQ (reference sequence). This chain's CDR3 is CASSSRRGRSGNTIYF. CDR3 nucleotides: TGTGCCAGCAGCTCTCGAAGGGGGCGCTCTGGAAACACCATATATTTT.

This clone was seen more than once but under ten times. The chain links TRBV27 to TRBJ1-1; the D is unclear. Germline-derived CDR1 and CDR2 are MNHEY and SMNVEV (reference sequence). V was clipped by 0 bases and J by 4 bases, with 12 bases between them. The CDR3 is made up of 15 amino acids. Here the CDR3 DNA reads TGTGCCAGCAGTTTATCGAGTGGGCAGCCCACTGAAGCTTTCTTT. Encoded protein: CASSLSSGQPTEAFF.